The clone carrying this T cell receptor (beta chain) was seen ten or more times. This sample stems from a study of T-cell reconstitution after alpha-beta-depleted transplantation in children. The germline CDR1 and CDR2 sequences are MGHDK and SYGVNS. The CDR3 length is 14 residues. V shed 5 bases, J shed 8 bases, and the junction held 7 bases outside the gene matches. Preparation of the TCRbeta library was carried out with unique molecular identifiers. Via MiXCR, TCRdb re-called the PCR reads, giving one row per CDR3 protein. The sample includes hundreds of thousands of distinct CDR3 sequences, 10% of them seen just once.

The sequencing here drew on PBMCs from the stem cell graft donor, taken from the stem cell graft. This sequence originates from a human donor who donated a stem cell graft to a child with acute myeloid leukemia. The genes are TRBV25-1 and TRBJ2-2; TRBD2 matches at 8 bases. The CDR3 DNA sequence: TGTGCCAGCAGTCGGCCAGCGGGAGAGGGGGAGCTGTTTTTT. It specifies CASSRPAGEGELFF.